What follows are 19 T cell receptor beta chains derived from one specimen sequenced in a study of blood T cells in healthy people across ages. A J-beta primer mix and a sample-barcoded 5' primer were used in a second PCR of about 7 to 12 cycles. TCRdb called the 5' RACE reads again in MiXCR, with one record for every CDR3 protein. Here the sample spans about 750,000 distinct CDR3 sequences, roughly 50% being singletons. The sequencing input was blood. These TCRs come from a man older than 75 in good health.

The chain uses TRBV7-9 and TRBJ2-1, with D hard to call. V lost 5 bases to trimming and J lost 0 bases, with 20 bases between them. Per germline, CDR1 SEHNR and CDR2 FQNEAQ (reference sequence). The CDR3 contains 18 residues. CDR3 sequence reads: CASSHRLGKPSSYNEQFF. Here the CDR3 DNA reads TGTGCCAGCAGCCATCGTTTGGGGAAACCGAGCTCCTACAATGAGCAGTTCTTC.

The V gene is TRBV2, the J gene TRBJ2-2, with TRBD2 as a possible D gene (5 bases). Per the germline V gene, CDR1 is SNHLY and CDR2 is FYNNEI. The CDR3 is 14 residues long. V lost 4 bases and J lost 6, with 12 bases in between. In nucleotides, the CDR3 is TGTGCCAGCAGTGCAGAGGGATTGCCCGGGGAGCTGTTTTTT. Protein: CASSAEGLPGELFF.

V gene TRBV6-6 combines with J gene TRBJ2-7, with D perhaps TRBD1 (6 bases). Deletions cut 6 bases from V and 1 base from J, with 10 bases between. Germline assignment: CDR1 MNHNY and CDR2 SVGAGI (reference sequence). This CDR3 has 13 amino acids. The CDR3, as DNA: TGTGCCAGCAGCCGGGACAAGTCCTACGAGCAGTACTTC. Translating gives CASSRDKSYEQYF.

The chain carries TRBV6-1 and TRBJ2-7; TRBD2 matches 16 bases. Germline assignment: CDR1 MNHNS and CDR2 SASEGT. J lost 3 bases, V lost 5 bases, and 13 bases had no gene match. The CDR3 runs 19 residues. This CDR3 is CASSQGGLAGGTAVYEQYF. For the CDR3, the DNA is TGTGCCAGCAGTCAAGGGGGACTAGCGGGAGGGACAGCCGTCTACGAGCAGTACTTC.

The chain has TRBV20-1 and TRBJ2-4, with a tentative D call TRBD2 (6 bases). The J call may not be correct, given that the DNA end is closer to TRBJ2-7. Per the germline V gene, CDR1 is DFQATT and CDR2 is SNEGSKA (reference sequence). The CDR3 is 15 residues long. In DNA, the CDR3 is TGCAGTGCTAGTTTAGTAAGGCGGGACCTCTACGAGCAGTACTTC. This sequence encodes CSASLVRRDLYEQYF.

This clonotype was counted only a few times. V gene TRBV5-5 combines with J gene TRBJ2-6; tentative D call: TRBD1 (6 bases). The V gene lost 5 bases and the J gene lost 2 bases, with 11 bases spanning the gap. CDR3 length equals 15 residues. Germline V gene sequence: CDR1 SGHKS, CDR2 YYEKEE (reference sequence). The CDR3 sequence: CASSLTGTGANVLTF. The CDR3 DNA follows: TGTGCCAGCAGTCTGACAGGAACTGGGGCCAACGTCCTGACTTTC.

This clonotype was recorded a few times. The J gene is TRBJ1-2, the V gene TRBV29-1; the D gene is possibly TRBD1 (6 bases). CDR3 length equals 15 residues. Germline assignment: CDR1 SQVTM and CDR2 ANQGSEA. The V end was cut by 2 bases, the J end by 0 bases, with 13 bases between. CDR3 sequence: CSVERPRDTNYGYTF. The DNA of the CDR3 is TGCAGCGTTGAAAGGCCCAGGGACACTAACTATGGCTACACCTTC.

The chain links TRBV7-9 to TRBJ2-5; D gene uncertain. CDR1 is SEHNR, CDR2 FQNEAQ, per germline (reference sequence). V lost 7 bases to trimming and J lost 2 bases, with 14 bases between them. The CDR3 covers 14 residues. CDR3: CASTPDMPQETQYF. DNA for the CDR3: TGTGCCAGCACCCCCGACATGCCGCAAGAGACCCAGTACTTC.

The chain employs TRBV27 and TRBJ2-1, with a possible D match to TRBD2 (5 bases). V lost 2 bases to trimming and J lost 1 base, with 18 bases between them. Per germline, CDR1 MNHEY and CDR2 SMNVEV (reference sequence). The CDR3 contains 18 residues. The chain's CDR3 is CASSLRLAALLSYNEQFF. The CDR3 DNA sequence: TGTGCCAGCAGTTTAAGGCTAGCTGCTCTTTTATCCTACAATGAGCAGTTCTTC.

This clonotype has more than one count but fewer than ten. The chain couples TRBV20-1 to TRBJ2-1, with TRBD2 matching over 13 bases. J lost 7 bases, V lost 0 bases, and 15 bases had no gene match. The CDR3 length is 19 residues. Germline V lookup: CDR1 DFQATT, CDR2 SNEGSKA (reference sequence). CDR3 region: CSAREIYRTSGSIKNEQFF. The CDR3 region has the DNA TGCAGTGCTAGAGAGATCTACCGGACTAGCGGGAGTATTAAGAATGAGCAGTTCTTC.

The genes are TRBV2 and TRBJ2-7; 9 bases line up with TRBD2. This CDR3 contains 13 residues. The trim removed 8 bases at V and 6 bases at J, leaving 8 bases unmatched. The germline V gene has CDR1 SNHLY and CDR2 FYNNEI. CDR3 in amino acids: CASSAGGFSEQYF. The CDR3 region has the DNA TGTGCCAGCTCCGCGGGAGGGTTCAGCGAGCAGTACTTC. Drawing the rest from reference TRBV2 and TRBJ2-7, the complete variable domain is EPEVTQTPSHQVTQMGQEVILRCVPISNHLYFYWYRQILGQKVEFLVSFYNNEISEKSEIFDDQFSVERPDGSNFTLKIRSTKLEDSAMYFCASSAGGFSEQYFGPGTRLTVT.

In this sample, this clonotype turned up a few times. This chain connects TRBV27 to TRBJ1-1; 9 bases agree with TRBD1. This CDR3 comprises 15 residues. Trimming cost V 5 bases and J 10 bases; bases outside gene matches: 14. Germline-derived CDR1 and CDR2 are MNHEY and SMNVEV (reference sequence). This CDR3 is CASSPRTGALGAAFF. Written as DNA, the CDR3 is TGTGCCAGCAGTCCCCGGACAGGGGCCCTAGGGGCAGCTTTCTTT.

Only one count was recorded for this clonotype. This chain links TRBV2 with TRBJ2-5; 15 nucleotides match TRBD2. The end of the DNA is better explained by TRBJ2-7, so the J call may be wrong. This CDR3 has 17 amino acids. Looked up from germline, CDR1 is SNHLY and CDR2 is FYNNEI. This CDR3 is CASSGGLAGGGYYEQYF. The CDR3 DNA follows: TGTGCCAGCAGTGGGGGACTAGCGGGAGGCGGTTACTACGAGCAGTACTTC.

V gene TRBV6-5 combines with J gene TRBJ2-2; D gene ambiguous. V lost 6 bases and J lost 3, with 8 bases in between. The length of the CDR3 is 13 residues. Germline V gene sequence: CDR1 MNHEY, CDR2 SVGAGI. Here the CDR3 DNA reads TGTGCCAGCAGCATAGACTACACCGGGGAGCTGTTTTTT. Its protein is CASSIDYTGELFF.

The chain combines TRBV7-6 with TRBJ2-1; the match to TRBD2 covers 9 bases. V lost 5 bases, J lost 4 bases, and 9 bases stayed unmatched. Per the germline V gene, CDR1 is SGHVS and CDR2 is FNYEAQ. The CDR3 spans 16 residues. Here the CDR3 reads CASSPWTSELYNEQFF. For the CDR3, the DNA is TGTGCCAGCAGCCCATGGACTAGCGAATTATACAATGAGCAGTTCTTC. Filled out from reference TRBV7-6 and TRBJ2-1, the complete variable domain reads GAGVSQSPRYKVTKRGQDVALRCDPISGHVSLYWYRQALGQGPEFLTYFNYEAQQDKSGLPNDRFSAERPEGSISTLTIQRTEQRDSAMYRCASSPWTSELYNEQFFGPGTRLTVL.

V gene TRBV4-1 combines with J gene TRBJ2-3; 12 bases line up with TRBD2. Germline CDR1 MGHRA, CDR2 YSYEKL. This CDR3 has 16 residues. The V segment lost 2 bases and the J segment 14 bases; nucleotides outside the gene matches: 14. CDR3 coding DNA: TGCGCCAGCAGCCAACGACTAGCGGGAGAGGTGAGATACGCGTATTTT. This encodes CASSQRLAGEVRYAYF.

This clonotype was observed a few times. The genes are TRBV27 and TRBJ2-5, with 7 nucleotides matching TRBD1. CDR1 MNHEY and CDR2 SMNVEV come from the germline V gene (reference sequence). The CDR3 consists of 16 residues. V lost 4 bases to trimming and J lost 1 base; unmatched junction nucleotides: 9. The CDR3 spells CASSSLPRDSQETQYF. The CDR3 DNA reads TGTGCCAGCAGTTCCCTTCCCCGGGACAGCCAAGAGACCCAGTACTTC.

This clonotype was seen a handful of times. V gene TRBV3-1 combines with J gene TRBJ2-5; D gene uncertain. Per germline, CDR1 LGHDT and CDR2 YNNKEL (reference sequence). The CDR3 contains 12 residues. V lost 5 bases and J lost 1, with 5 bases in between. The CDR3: CASSFPQETQYF. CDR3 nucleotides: TGTGCCAGCAGCTTCCCCCAAGAGACCCAGTACTTC.

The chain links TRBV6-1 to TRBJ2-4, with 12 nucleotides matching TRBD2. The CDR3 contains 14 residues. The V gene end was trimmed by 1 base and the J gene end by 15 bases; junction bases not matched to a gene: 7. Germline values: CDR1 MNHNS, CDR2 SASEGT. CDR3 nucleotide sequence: TGTGCCAGCAGTGAAGACCCTAGCGGGAGGGCTTTGTACTTC. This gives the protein CASSEDPSGRALYF.